This T cell receptor beta chain was identified during a study of identical twins. Overall study findings and caveats: Weaker excess twin sharing was seen among beta out-of-frame sequences. Cord blood beta clonotypes present at high abundance carried fewer insertions; no such pattern appeared in memory repertoires. Partial confounding of zero-insertion analyses by invariant MAIT and iNKT cells was possible.

As concerns this clonotype: As yet, its antigen is unknown.

A universal primer binding site was introduced by template switching. The final cDNA contained unique molecular identifiers. TCRdb used MiXCR to reprocess the 5' RACE reads, holding one entry per CDR3 protein. This table holds 570,000 or so distinct CDR3 sequences, 9.6% found once. These data were likewise used in another study, on yellow fever vaccine responses in identical twins.

The receptor's source is a woman aged 18-29 years in good health. Input material: PBMCs.

CDR3 residues: CASSYFGQGKETQYF. For the CDR3, the DNA is TGTGCCAGCAGTTACTTCGGACAGGGGAAAGAGACCCAGTACTTC. The chain links TRBV6-2 or TRBV6-3 to TRBJ2-5; TRBD1 matches at 9 bases. Per the germline V gene, CDR1 is MNHEY and CDR2 is SVGEGT. The CDR3 is made up of 15 amino acids. The ends lost 1 base at V and 3 bases at J; junction bases unmatched: 3.